This paragraph reports one T cell receptor beta chain. The target antigen is unknown. The record originates from a study of T cells expressing NK-cell markers. Broader study findings: The CD3+CD56-NKG2C+ fraction of a handful of donors was likewise dominated by these clonotypes. Unclear, still, was the HCMV specificity of the expanded NKG2C+ T cell clones. CD8+ T cells in over 5 donors included dominant NKG2C+ clonotypes at roughly 1.0-7.0%.

Germline lookup yields CDR1 LGHDT and CDR2 YNNKEL (reference sequence). The length of the CDR3 is 15 residues. TCRdb reprocessed the 5' RACE reads and stores each CDR3 protein as one record, lacking DNA. This sample's clone table lists under 600,000 distinct CDR3 sequences. This chain links TRBV3-1 with TRBJ2-2; with no DNA, the TCRdb D assignment of TRBD1 cannot be verified. The sequencing input was blood T cells: a sorted CD56 or NKG2C T cell subset, CD4+ or CD8+ T cells, or bulk PBMC T cells (not recorded which). This clonotype originated in a woman aged 45 to 65 in good health. This CDR3 reads CASSYRATPAGELFF.